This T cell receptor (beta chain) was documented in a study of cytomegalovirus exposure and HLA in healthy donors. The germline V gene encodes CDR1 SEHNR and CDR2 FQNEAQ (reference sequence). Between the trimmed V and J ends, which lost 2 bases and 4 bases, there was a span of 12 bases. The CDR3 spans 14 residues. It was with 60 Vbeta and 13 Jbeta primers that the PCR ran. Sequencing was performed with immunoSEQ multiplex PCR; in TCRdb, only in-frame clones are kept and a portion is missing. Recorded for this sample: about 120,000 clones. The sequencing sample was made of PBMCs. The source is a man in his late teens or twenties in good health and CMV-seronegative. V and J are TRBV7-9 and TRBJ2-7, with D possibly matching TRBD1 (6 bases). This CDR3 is CASSLSGVSYEQYF. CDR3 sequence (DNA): TGTGCCAGCAGCTTATCAGGGGTTTCATACGAGCAGTACTTC.